This T cell receptor beta chain was found in a study of shared clonotypes between healthy human individuals. Per germline, CDR1 MDHEN and CDR2 SYDVKM. The CDR3 consists of 14 residues. Between the trimmed V and J ends, which lost 4 bases and 1 base, there was a span of 8 bases. Sequencing used immunoSEQ multiplex PCR; TCRdb keeps in-frame clones, though not all of them. The repertoire holds 2 million to 2.5 million clones, more than 80% seen once, with 0.35% to 0.45% in the top ten. The source is a man aged 18 to 35 in good health. Some clones in this sample may be carry-over from other donors' samples. The sample consisted of naive CD4+ T cells from PBMCs. Subset meaning: CD45RA+ positively selected. This chain joins TRBV28 and TRBJ1-5; maybe TRBD1 (5 bases). Here the CDR3 reads CASSYEGSNQPQHF. CDR3 coding DNA: TGTGCCAGCAGTTATGAGGGGAGCAATCAGCCCCAGCATTTT.